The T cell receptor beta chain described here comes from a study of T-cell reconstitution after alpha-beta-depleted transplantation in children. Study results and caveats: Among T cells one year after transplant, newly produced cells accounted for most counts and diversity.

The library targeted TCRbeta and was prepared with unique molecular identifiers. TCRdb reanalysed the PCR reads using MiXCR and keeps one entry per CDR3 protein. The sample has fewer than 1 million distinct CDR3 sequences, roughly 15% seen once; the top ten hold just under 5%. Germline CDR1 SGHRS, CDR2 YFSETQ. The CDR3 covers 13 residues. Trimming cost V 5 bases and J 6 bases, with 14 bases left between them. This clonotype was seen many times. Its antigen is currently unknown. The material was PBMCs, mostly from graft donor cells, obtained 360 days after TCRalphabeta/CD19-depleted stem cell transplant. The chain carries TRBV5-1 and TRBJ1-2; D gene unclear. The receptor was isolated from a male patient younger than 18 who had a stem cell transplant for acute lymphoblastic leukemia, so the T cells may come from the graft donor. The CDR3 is CASSPGSVNGYTF. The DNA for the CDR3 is TGCGCCAGCAGTCCGGGTTCCGTTAATGGCTACACCTTC.